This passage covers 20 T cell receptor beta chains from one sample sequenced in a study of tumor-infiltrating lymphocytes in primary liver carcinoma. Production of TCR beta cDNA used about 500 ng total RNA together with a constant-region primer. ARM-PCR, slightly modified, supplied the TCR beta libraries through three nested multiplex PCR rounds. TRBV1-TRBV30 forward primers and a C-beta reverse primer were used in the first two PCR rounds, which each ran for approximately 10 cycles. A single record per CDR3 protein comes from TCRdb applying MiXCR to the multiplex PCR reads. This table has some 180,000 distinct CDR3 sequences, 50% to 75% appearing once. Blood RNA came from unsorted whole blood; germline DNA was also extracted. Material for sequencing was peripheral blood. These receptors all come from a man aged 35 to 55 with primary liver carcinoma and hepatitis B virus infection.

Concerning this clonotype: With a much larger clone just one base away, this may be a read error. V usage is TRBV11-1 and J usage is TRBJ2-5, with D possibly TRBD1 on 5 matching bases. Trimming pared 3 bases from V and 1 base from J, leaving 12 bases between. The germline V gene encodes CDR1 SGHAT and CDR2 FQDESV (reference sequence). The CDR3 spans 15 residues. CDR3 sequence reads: CASSLGLVGQETQYF. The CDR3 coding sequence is TGTGCCAGCAGCTTGGGGCTAGTGGGCCAAGAGACCCAGTACTTC.

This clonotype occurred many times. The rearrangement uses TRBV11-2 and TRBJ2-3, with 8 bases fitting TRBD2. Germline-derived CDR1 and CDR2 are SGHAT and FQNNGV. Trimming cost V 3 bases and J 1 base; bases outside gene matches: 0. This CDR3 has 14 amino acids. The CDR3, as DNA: TGTGCCAGCAGCTTGACTAGCGGCACAGATACGCAGTATTTT. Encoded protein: CASSLTSGTDTQYF.

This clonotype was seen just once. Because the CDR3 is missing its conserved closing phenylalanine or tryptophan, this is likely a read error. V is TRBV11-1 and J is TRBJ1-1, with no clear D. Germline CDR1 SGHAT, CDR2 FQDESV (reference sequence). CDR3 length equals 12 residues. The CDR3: CASSLSYTEAFL. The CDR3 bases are TGCGCCAGCAGCTTATCCTACACTGAAGCTTTCTTA.

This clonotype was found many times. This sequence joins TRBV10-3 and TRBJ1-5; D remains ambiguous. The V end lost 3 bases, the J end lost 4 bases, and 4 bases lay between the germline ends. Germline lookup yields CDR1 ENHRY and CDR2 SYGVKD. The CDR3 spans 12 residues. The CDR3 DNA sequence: TGTGCCATCAGTGACGGGAATCAGCCCCAGCATTTT. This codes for CAISDGNQPQHF.

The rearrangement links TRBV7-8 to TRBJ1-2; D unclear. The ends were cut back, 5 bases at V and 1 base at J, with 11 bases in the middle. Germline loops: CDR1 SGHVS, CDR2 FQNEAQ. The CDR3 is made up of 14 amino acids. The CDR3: CASSPSTNNYGYTF. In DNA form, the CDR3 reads TGTGCCAGCAGCCCCTCGACTAATAACTATGGCTACACCTTC.

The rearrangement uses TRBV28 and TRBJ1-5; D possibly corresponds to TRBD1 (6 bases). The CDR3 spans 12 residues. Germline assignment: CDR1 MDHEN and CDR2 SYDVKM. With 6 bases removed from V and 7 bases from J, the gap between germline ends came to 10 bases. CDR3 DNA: TGTGCCAGCAGCCAGGGGTACCAGCCCCAGCATTTT. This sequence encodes CASSQGYQPQHF.

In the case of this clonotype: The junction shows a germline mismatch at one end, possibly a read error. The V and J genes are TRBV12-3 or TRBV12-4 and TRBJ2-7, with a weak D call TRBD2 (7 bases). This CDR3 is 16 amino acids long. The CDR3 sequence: CASSHGRGDPRYEHYF. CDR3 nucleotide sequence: TGTGCCAGCAGTCATGGGAGGGGGGATCCCCGGTACGAGCACTACTTC.

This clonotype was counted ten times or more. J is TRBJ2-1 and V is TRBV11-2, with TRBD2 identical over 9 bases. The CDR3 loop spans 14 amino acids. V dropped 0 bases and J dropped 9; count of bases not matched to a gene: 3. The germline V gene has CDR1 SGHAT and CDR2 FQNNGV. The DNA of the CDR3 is TGTGCCAGCAGCTTAGATGAGCGGGAGGCTGAGCAGTTCTTC. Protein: CASSLDEREAEQFF.

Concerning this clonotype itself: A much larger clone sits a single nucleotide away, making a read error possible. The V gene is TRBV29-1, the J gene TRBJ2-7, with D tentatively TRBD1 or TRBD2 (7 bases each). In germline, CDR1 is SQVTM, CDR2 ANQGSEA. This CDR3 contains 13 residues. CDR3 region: CSATGQGGYGQYF. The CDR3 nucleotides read TGCAGCGCCACTGGGCAGGGGGGGTACGGGCAGTACTTC.

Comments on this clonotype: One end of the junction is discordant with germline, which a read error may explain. The CDR3 spells CASSLEVTELNTEAFF. The CDR3 nucleotides read TGCGCCAGTAGCTTGGAGGTGACAGAATTAAACACTGAAGCTTTCTTT. V is TRBV5-1 and J is TRBJ1-1; D is perhaps TRBD1 (5 bases). The CDR3 has 16 residues. The germline V gene encodes CDR1 SGHRS and CDR2 YFSETQ. Filled out from reference TRBV5-1 and TRBJ1-1, the complete variable domain reads KAGVTQTPRYLIKTRGQQVTLSCSPISGHRSVSWYQQTPGQGLQFLFEYFSETQRNKGNFPGRFSGRQFSNSRSEMNVSTLELGDSALYLCASSLEVTELNTEAFFGQGTRLTVV.

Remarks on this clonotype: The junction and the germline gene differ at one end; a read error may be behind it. The DNA of the CDR3 is TGTGCCAGTAGTTTAGGCACCGACTATGGCTACACCTTC. Amino acid sequence: CASSLGTDYGYTF. The V and J genes are TRBV12-3 or TRBV12-4 and TRBJ1-2; no clear D gene. The CDR3 extends over 13 amino acids.

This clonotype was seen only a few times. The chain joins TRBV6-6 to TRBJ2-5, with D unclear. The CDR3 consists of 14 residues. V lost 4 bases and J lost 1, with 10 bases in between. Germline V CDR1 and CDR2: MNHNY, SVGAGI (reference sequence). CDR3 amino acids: CASSLDVRQETQYF. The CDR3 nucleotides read TGTGCCAGCAGTTTGGACGTCCGCCAAGAGACCCAGTACTTC.

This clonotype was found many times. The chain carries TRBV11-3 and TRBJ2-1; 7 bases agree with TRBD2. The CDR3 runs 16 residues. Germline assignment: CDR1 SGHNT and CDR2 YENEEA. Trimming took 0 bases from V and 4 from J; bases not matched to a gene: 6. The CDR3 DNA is TGTGCCAGCAGCTTAGATCCCGGGGGGTTATACAATGAGCAGTTCTTC. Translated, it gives CASSLDPGGLYNEQFF.

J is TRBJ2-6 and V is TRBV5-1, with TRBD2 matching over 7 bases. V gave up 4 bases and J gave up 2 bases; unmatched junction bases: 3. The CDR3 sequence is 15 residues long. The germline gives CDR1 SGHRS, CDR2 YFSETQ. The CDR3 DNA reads TGCGCCAGCAGCCCGACTAGCCCTGGGGCCAACGTCCTGACTTTC. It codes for CASSPTSPGANVLTF.

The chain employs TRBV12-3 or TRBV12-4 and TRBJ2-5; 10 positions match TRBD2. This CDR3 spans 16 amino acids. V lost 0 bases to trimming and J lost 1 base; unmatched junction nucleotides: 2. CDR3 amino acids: CASSLAPSGSQETQYF. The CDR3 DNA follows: TGTGCCAGCAGTTTAGCCCCTAGCGGGAGCCAAGAGACCCAGTACTTC.

In DNA form, the CDR3 reads TGTGCCAGCAGCCGCCCCGGGTCCTACAATGAGCAGTTCTTC. This codes for CASSRPGSYNEQFF. The rearrangement uses TRBV14 and TRBJ2-1; D gene ambiguous. In germline, CDR1 is SGHDN, CDR2 FVKESK. V shed 4 bases and J shed 1 base, with 8 bases lying between them. The CDR3 sequence is 14 residues long.

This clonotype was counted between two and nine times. Here the CDR3 DNA reads TGTGCCAGCAGTCAGGACAGAGGGGAGACCCAGTACTTC. Translating it yields CASSQDRGETQYF. The chain links TRBV12-3 or TRBV12-4 to TRBJ2-5; perhaps TRBD1 as D (6 bases). V was pared by 5 bases and J by 5 bases, with 12 bases between. This CDR3 has 13 residues.

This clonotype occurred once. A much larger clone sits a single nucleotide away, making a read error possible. The CDR3 reads CASSQGEDKQYF. DNA for the CDR3: TGCGCCAGCAGCCAAGGGGAGGACAAGCAGTACTTC. V and J are TRBV4-1 and TRBJ2-7, with D maybe TRBD2 (6 bases). CDR1 MGHRA and CDR2 YSYEKL come from the germline V gene. The CDR3 extends over 12 amino acids. The V end lost 1 base, the J end lost 8 bases, and 9 bases lay between the germline ends.

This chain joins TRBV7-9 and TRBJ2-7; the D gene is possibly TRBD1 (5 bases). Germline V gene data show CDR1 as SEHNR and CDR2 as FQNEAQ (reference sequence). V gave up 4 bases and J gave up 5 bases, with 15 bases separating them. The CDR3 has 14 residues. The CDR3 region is CASSSSQGLHEQYF. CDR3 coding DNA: TGTGCCAGCAGCTCATCTCAGGGTCTTCACGAGCAGTACTTC.

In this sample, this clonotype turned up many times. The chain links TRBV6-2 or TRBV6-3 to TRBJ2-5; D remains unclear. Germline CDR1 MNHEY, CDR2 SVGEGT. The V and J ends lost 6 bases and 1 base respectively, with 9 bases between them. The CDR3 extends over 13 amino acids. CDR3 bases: TGTGCCAGCAGCCTACTGATCCAAGAGACCCAGTACTTC. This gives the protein CASSLLIQETQYF.